This TCR beta chain was identified during a study of T-cell memory formation after mild COVID-19. TCRdb used MiXCR to reprocess the 5' RACE reads, holding one entry per CDR3 protein. The table includes fewer than 250,000 distinct CDR3 sequences, about 10% detected once. Study findings and constraints: Mainly in CM and EM were contracting CD4+ clones; CD8+ were in EMRA.

This clonotype was recorded a few times. Its specificity is not known. Germline lookup yields CDR1 DFQATT and CDR2 SNEGSKA (reference sequence). The CDR3 sequence is 13 residues long. The V gene end was trimmed by 6 bases and the J gene end by 2 bases; junction bases not matched to a gene: 3. This receptor was taken from a man between 18 and 35 years old who had mild COVID-19 (a few samples of this study predate the infection). Cell type and time point are not known. Sequenced input: PBMCs or a T cell subset sorted from them (not recorded which). The genes are TRBV20-1 and TRBJ1-3; 8 bases align to TRBD1. The CDR3 region is CSAKQGAGNTIYF. As DNA, the CDR3 is TGCAGTGCAAAACAGGGGGCTGGAAACACCATATATTTT.